This T cell receptor beta chain was sequenced for a study of blood T cell repertoires in COVID-19. The junction had 1 base not matched to a gene; V was cut back by 4 bases and J by 2 bases. The CDR3 has 14 amino acids. The germline V gene encodes CDR1 LNHDA and CDR2 SQIVND (reference sequence). This clone was picked up a small number of times. Profiled with immunoSEQ multiplex PCR; TCRdb holds only in-frame clones, not every one. The sample lists more than 150,000 clones, 85% to 90% occurring once. Sequencing was carried out using peripheral blood. The chain carries TRBV19 and TRBJ1-3; TRBD1 matches 8 bases. The receptor comes from a woman aged 40 to 49 with acute or convalescent COVID-19. Here the CDR3 reads CASSTGQAGNTIYF. The CDR3 nucleotides are TGTGCCAGTAGTACGGGACAGGCTGGAAACACCATATATTTT.